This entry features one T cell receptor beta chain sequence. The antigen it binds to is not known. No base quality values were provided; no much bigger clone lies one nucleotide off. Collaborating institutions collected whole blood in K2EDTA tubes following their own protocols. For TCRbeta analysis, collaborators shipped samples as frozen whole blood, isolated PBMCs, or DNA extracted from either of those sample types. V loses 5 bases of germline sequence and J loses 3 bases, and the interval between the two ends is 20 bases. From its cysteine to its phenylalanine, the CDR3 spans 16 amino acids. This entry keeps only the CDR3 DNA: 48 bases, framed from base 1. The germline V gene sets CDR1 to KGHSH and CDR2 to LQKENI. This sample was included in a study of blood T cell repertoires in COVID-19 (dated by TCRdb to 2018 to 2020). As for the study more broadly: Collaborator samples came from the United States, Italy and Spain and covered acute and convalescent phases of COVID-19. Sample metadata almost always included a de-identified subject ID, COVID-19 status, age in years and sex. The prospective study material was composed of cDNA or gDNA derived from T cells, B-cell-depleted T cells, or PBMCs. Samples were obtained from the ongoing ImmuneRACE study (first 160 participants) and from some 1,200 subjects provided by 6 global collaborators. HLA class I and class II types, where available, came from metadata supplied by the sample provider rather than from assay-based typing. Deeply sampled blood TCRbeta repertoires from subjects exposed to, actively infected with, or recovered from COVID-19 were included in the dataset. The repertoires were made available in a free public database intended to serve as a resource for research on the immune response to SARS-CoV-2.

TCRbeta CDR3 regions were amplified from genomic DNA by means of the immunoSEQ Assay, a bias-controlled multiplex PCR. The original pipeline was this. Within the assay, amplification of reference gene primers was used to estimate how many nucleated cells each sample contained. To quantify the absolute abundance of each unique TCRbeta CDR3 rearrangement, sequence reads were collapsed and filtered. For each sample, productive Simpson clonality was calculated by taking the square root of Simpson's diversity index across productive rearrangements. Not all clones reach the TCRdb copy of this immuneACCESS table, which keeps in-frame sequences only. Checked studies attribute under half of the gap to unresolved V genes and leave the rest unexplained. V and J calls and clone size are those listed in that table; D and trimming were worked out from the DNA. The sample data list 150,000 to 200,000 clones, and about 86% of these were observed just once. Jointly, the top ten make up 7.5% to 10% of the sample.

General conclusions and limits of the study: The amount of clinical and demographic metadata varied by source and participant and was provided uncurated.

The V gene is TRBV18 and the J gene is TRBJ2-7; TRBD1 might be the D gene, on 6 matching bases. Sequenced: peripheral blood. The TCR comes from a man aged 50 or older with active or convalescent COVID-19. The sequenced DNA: TGTGCCAGCTCAGCCGGGACCTCAGGGGCTAACTACGAGCAGTACTTC. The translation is CASSAGTSGANYEQYF. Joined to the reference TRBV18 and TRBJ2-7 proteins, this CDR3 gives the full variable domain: NAGVMQNPRHLVRRRGQEARLRCSPMKGHSHVYWYRQLPEEGLKFMVYLQKENIIDESGMPKERFSAEFPKEGPSILRIQQVVRGDSAAYFCASSAGTSGANYEQYFGPGTRLTVT.